The rows below give T cell receptor beta chains drawn from one sample of a study of radiotherapy plus CTLA-4 blockade in lung cancer. This table comes from immunoSEQ multiplex PCR, and its TCRdb copy is limited to in-frame clones, with some not included. The sample contains about 98,000 clones, 75% to 85% of which appear only once. Material: peripheral blood, obtained from a patient treated with radiotherapy plus ipilimumab. The receptors were sampled from a human donor with non-small cell lung cancer who had a partial response to radiotherapy plus ipilimumab. Both conserved end residues are part of each CDR3. Each record gives: V gene, clone size, CDR3 protein. For some rows the clone size is stated as once, few or many, or as a class when expanded; others skip it.

TRBV5-4 NA CASSLDRGGEQYF
TRBV5-1 NA CASSSSPPIEGANVLTF
TRBV7-3 NA CASSLYRDSEEQYF
TRBV27 NA CASSPGQGAGQPQHF
TRBV2 NA CATRQESETQYF
TRBV11-2 once CASSLDPGGIDTQYF
TRBV7-2 few CASSSTGSLYEKLFF
TRBV27 NA CASSPGRGRLSYEQYF
TRBV15 NA CATSRSPGLAANEQFF
TRBV28 NA CASSFNQGAFGYGYTF
TRBV7-8 NA CATSQDNYGYTF
TRBV4-1 NA CASSIYRGETQYF
TRBV2 few CASRPQRGGRGTDTQYF
TRBV14 NA CASSYYSEAQETQYF
TRBV10-3 once CAISAQREHGEQYF
TRBV11-3 few CASSTGLAGGYNEQFF
TRBV25-1 NA CASSEAVKLFF
TRBV2 NA CASSTAGGFANQPQHF
TRBV28 NA CASSLGQPQHF
TRBV9 NA CASSVGLPGQGAETQYF
TRBV5-1 NA CASRFGGTSGQSPYNEQFF
TRBV28 NA CASRRPPGGFQETQYF
TRBV19 NA CASSIDYGTSGGYNEQFF
TRBV27 NA CASSFGPGENGNQPQHF
TRBV18 NA CASSPRLAGDNEQFF
TRBV6-5 NA CASSSSTRVAYEQYF
TRBV9 once CASSVGGRSYNEQFF
TRBV15 few CATSRVRQGPPPEQYF
TRBV7-9 NA CASSFWSGAADTQYF
TRBV5-4 NA CASRPSGTSVNTGELFF
TRBV21-1 NA CASSKALEPGDTEAFF
TRBV7-2 NA CASSINRGYEQYF
TRBV29-1 NA CSVGSQGSGNTIYF
TRBV30 NA CAWRAGSTDTQYF
TRBV19 NA CASSLWTGEDEQYF
TRBV6-5 few CASSSYTGELFF
TRBV4-2 NA CASTRTGPNYGYTF
TRBV11-3 NA CASSLLISGANVLTF
TRBV5-1 once CASSLGTSGSTDTQYF
TRBV28 NA CASSYAGGMNTEAFF
TRBV6-1 once CASSRSTATYEQYF
TRBV4-1 NA CASSPTLQELNNEQFF
TRBV13 NA CASSPPVNTEAFF
TRBV5-5 NA CASSLVLRTTEAFF
TRBV7-3 NA CASSSRGTSDEQFF
TRBV6-5 NA CASRTGTENEKLFF
TRBV6-6 NA CASTKDSPNVLTF
TRBV7-2 once CASKGVGNEQFF
TRBV18 NA CASPPRDQSGRAHTGELFF
TRBV9 NA CASSAGGGSYNEQFF
TRBV30 NA CAWSTGLRNQPQHF
TRBV9 NA CASSAGSPANYGYTF
TRBV7-2 NA CASTIGGGWNQPQHF
TRBV7-6 many CASSQFPGVSYEQYF
TRBV6-6 NA CASSPDRSSEAFF
TRBV27 once CASSSDRGSNYGYTF
TRBV25-1 NA CASNGEGGRETQYF
TRBV5-1 NA CASSPRGDTQYF
TRBV28 NA CASSLWGQGTETQYF
TRBV2 NA CASSRPGGTEAFF